One sample yielded the 17 T cell receptor beta chains listed below, sequenced in a study of blood T cell repertoires in COVID-19. Measured with immunoSEQ multiplex PCR; TCRdb has only the in-frame clones, and not every one. The sample comprises 260,000 or so clones, 75% to 85% of which are singletons, and approximately 4.5% rests with the top ten. Specimen: peripheral blood. Every receptor here comes from a woman in her 70s with acute or convalescent COVID-19.

The rearrangement links TRBV6-5 to TRBJ2-2; D gene ambiguous. The V gene's germline CDR1 is MNHEY and CDR2 SVGAGI. This CDR3 is built from 16 residues. V lost 1 base to trimming and J lost 0 bases, with 9 bases between them. The CDR3, as DNA: TGTGCCAGCAGTTACTTGGGCTCGTCGAACACCGGGGAGCTGTTTTTT. Its translation is CASSYLGSSNTGELFF.

This chain connects TRBV11-2 to TRBJ2-7; D might be TRBD1 (6 bases). There are 13 residues in the CDR3. Trimming stripped 5 bases from V and 1 base from J, with 9 bases between. Germline values: CDR1 SGHAT, CDR2 FQNNGV. Here the CDR3 reads CASSQGGSYEQYF. The CDR3 DNA reads as TGTGCCAGCAGCCAAGGGGGTTCCTACGAGCAGTACTTC.

The rearrangement joins TRBV21-1 to TRBJ2-6; the table's D call TRBD1 went unverified against the DNA. TRBV21-1 is termed a pseudogene. The CDR3 runs to 17 residues. CDR3 amino acids: CASSYHSGFIGANVLTF. In nucleotides, the CDR3 is TGTGCCAGCAGCTATCATTCAGGGTTTATTGGGGCCAACGTCCTGACTTTC.

The chain joins TRBV5-1 to TRBJ1-2; D may be TRBD1 (5 bases). CDR1 is SGHRS and CDR2 is YFSETQ in the germline V gene. The CDR3 has 15 amino acids. Trimming removed 3 bases from V and 8 bases from J, with 20 bases in between. The DNA of the CDR3 is TGCGCCAGCAGCTGGAATTTACCGGACAAGGGGGGCTACACCTTC. As protein: CASSWNLPDKGGYTF.

V is TRBV6-5 and J is TRBJ1-4; TRBD1 agrees at 8 bases. Germline V gene sequence: CDR1 MNHEY, CDR2 SVGAGI. The CDR3 extends over 15 amino acids. V trimming: 7 bases; J trimming: 2 bases; junction bases outside the gene matches: 6. In DNA form, the CDR3 reads TGTGCCAGCAAAAGGACAGGGAGGACTAATGAAAAACTGTTTTTT. Translated, it gives CASKRTGRTNEKLFF.

The gene calls are TRBV4-1 and TRBJ2-1; 12 bases line up with TRBD2. CDR3 length: 16 residues. Germline CDR1 MGHRA, CDR2 YSYEKL. V trimming: 4 bases; J trimming: 7 bases; junction bases outside the gene matches: 8. In nucleotides, the CDR3 is TGCGCCAGCAGCCTATCTAGCGGGGGGGAGTGGAATGAGCAGTTCTTC. Its translation is CASSLSSGGEWNEQFF.

The chain couples TRBV11-2 to TRBJ2-5; D remains ambiguous. The ends were cut back, 1 base at V and 5 bases at J, with 8 bases in the middle. The CDR3 consists of 13 residues. CDR1 is SGHAT and CDR2 is FQNNGV in the germline V gene. In DNA, the CDR3 is TGTGCCAGCAGCTTAGGGTCAGTGGAGACCCAGTACTTC. This gives the protein CASSLGSVETQYF.

The chain uses TRBV11-3 and TRBJ2-7; possibly TRBD1 for D (6 bases). Trimming removed 5 bases at V and 0 bases at J, with 14 bases between. CDR1 is SGHNT, CDR2 YENEEA, per germline. This CDR3 has 15 amino acids. As DNA, the CDR3 is TGTGCCAGCAGCCCGAACCGGGACAACTCCTACGAGCAGTACTTC. It codes for CASSPNRDNSYEQYF. Based on the CDR3 plus reference TRBV11-3 and TRBJ2-7, the full variable domain is EAGVVQSPRYKIIEKKQPVAFWCNPISGHNTLYWYLQNLGQGPELLIRYENEEAVDDSQLPKDRFSAERLKGVDSTLKIQPAELGDSAVYLCASSPNRDNSYEQYFGPGTRLTVT.

This rearrangement joins TRBV5-1 to TRBJ2-3, with D hard to call. V was pared by 1 base and J by 5 bases, with 11 bases between. The CDR3 extends over 14 amino acids. Germline V gives CDR1 SGHRS, CDR2 YFSETQ. CDR3 sequence: CASSLRSSKDTQYF. CDR3 coding DNA: TGCGCCAGCAGCTTGCGGTCTAGTAAAGATACGCAGTATTTT.

The chain has TRBV5-8 and TRBJ2-7; no definite D call. The CDR3 has 14 residues. Looked up from germline, CDR1 is SGHTS and CDR2 is YDEGEE. V lost 0 bases and J 2 bases, leaving 9 bases between the germline ends. The CDR3 sequence is CASSLDSQTYEQYF. CDR3 DNA: TGTGCCAGCAGCTTGGACAGCCAGACCTACGAGCAGTACTTC.

The chain employs TRBV6-5 and TRBJ2-7; the match to TRBD1 covers 8 bases. J gave up 2 bases and V 4 bases, and 7 bases lay outside the gene matches. The CDR3 spans 15 residues. Germline V gene lookup returns CDR1 MNHEY and CDR2 SVGAGI. The CDR3: CASSLGTGNTYEQYF. In DNA form, the CDR3 reads TGTGCCAGCAGTTTGGGGACAGGCAACACCTACGAGCAGTACTTC.

The CDR3 DNA follows: TGCAGCGTTTCCGGGGGTGGGAATAGCAATCAGCCCCAGCATTTT. Protein: CSVSGGGNSNQPQHF. The chain recombines TRBV29-1 with TRBJ1-5, with D possibly being TRBD1 (5 bases). Trimming took off 5 bases at V and 0 bases at J, with 14 bases between the two ends. The CDR3 is 15 amino acids. CDR1 is SQVTM, CDR2 ANQGSEA, per germline.

The chain recombines TRBV7-2 with TRBJ1-5; 9 bases agree with TRBD1. The V gene end was trimmed by 3 bases and the J gene end by 7 bases; junction bases not matched to a gene: 4. The CDR3 sequence is 14 residues long. Germline CDR1 SGHTA, CDR2 FQGNSA. The CDR3 DNA reads TGTGCCAGCAGCTTTACAGGGGGCAGGCAGCCCCAGCATTTT. It specifies CASSFTGGRQPQHF.

The rearrangement uses TRBV9 and TRBJ2-7; no reliable D call. Germline V gives CDR1 SGDLS, CDR2 YYNGEE. The CDR3 is made up of 11 amino acids. The ends were cut back, 3 bases at V and 7 bases at J, with 8 bases in the middle. The CDR3 coding sequence is TGTGCCAGCAGCGCCCGGTTTGAGCAGTACTTC. Protein sequence: CASSARFEQYF.

The chain carries TRBV7-2 and TRBJ1-3; D is unresolved. Trimming shortened V by 0 bases and J by 0 bases, and 12 bases separated the two germline ends. CDR1 is SGHTA and CDR2 is FQGNSA in the germline V gene. This CDR3 has 17 residues. CDR3 DNA sequence: TGTGCCAGCAGCTTAGCGGAGGGATTCTACTCTGGAAACACCATATATTTT. Translation gives CASSLAEGFYSGNTIYF.

The chain carries TRBV28 and TRBJ1-5; TRBD1 is a possible D gene (5 bases). Germline CDR1 and CDR2: MDHEN and SYDVKM. The CDR3 is 17 amino acids. Trimming pared 5 bases from V and 6 bases from J, leaving 23 bases between. CDR3 in amino acids: CASSALIGQGIGQPQHF. The CDR3 DNA is TGTGCCAGCAGTGCGCTTATTGGACAAGGGATCGGTCAGCCCCAGCATTTT.

CDR3 amino acids: CASSLGTSNTEAFF. The CDR3 nucleotides are TGCGCCAGCAGCTTGGGGACATCAAACACTGAAGCTTTCTTT. This chain joins TRBV5-1 and TRBJ1-1; possible D gene TRBD1, 5 bases. Germline V gene data show CDR1 as SGHRS and CDR2 as YFSETQ. V gave up 0 bases and J gave up 2 bases, with 8 bases separating them. The CDR3 runs 14 residues.